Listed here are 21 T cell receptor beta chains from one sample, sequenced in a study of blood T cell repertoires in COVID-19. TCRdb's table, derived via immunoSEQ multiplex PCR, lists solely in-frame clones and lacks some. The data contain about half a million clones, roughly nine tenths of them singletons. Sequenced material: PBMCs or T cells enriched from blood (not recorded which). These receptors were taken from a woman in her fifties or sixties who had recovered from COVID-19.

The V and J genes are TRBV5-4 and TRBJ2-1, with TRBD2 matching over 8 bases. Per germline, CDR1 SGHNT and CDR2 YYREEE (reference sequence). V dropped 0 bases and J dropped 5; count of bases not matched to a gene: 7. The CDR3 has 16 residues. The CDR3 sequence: CASSLALAGNHNEQFF. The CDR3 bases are TGTGCCAGCAGCTTGGCGTTAGCGGGGAATCACAATGAGCAGTTCTTC. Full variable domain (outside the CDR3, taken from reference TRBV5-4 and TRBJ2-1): ETGVTQSPTHLIKTRGQQVTLRCSSQSGHNTVSWYQQALGQGPQFIFQYYREEENGRGNFPPRFSGLQFPNYSSELNVNALELDDSALYLCASSLALAGNHNEQFFGPGTRLTVL.

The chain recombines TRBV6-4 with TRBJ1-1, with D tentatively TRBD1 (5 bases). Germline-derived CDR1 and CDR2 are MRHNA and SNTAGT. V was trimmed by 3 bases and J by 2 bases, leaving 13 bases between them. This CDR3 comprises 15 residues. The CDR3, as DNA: TGTGCCAGCAGTGAACAGCCGGGACTCAACACTGAAGCTTTCTTT. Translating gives CASSEQPGLNTEAFF.

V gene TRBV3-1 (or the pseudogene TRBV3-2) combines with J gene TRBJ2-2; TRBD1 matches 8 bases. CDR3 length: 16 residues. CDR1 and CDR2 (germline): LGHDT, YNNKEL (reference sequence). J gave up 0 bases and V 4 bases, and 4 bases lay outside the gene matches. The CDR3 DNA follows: TGTGCCAGCAGCCCAAGGACAGGGACGAACACCGGGGAGCTGTTTTTT. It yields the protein CASSPRTGTNTGELFF.

CDR3 loop: CASSHSGTLLHNEQFF. CDR3 sequence (DNA): TGTGCCAGCAGCCACTCCGGGACACTCCTCCACAATGAGCAGTTCTTC. The chain employs TRBV3-1 (or the pseudogene TRBV3-2) and TRBJ2-1; tentative D call: TRBD1 (6 bases). The CDR3 is 16 residues long. Germline lookup yields CDR1 LGHDT and CDR2 YNNKEL (reference sequence). The germline V and J ends were trimmed by 3 bases and 5 bases, with 17 bases remaining between them.

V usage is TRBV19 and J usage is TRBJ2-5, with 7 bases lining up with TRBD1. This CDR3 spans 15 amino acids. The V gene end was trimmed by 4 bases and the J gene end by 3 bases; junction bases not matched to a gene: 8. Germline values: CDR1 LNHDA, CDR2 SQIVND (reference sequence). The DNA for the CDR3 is TGTGCCAGTAGTAAAGGGGACAGCTACGAAGAGACCCAGTACTTC. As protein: CASSKGDSYEETQYF.

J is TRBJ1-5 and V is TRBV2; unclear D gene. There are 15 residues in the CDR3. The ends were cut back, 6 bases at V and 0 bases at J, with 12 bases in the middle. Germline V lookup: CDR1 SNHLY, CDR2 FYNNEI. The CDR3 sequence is CASRGGEYSNQPQHF. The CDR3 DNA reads TGTGCCAGCAGAGGCGGGGAGTATAGCAATCAGCCCCAGCATTTT.

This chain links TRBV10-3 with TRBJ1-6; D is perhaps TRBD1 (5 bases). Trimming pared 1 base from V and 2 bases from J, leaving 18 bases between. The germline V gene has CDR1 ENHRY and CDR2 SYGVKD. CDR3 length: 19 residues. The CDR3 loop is CAISELVQERDPYNSPLHF. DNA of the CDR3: TGTGCCATCAGTGAGTTAGTACAGGAGAGAGACCCCTATAATTCACCCCTCCACTTT.

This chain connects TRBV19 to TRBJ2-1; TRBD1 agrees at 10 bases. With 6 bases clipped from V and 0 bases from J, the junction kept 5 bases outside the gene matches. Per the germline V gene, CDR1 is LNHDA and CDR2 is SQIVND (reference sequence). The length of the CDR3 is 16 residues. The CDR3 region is CASRGTGDDSYNEQFF. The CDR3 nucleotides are TGTGCCAGTAGGGGGACAGGGGATGACTCCTACAATGAGCAGTTCTTC.

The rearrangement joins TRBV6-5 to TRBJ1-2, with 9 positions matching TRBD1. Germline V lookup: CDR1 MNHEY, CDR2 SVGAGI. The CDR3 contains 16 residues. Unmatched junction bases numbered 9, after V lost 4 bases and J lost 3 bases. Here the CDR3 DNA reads TGTGCCAGCAGTTTCCACGGGACAGGGCGCTACTATGGCTACACCTTC. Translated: CASSFHGTGRYYGYTF.

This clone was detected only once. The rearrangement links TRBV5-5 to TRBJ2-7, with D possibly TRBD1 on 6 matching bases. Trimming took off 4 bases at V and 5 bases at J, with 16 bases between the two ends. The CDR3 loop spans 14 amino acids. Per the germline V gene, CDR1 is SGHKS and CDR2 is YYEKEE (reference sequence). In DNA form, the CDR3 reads TGTGCCAGCAGCGACACTACAGGGTTCGACGAGCAGTACGTC. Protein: CASSDTTGFDEQYV.

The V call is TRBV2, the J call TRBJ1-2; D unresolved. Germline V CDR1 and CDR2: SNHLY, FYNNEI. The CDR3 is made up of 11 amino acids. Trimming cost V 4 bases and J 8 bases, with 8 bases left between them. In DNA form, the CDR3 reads TGTGCCAGCAGTGCAGGCAAAGGCTACACCTTC. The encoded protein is CASSAGKGYTF. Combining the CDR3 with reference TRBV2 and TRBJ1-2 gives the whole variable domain EPEVTQTPSHQVTQMGQEVILRCVPISNHLYFYWYRQILGQKVEFLVSFYNNEISEKSEIFDDQFSVERPDGSNFTLKIRSTKLEDSAMYFCASSAGKGYTFGSGTRLTVV.

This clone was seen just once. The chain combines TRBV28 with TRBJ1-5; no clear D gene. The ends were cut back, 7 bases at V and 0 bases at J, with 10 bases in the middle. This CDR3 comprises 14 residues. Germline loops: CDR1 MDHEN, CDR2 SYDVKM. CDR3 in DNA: TGTGCCAGCAACGTACAGTTTAGCAATCAGCCCCAGCATTTT. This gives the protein CASNVQFSNQPQHF.

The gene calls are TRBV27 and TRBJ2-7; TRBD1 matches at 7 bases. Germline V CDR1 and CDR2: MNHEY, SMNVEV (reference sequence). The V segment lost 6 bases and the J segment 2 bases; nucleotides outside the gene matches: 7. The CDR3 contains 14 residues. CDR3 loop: CASRDHQGAYEQYF. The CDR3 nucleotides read TGTGCCAGCAGGGATCATCAGGGGGCCTACGAGCAGTACTTC.

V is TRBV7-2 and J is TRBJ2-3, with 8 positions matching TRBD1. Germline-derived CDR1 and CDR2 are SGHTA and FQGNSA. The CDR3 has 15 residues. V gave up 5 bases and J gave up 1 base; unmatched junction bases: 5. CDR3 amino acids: CASSPGTGRTDTQYF. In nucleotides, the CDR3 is TGTGCCAGCAGCCCCGGGACAGGCCGCACAGATACGCAGTATTTT.

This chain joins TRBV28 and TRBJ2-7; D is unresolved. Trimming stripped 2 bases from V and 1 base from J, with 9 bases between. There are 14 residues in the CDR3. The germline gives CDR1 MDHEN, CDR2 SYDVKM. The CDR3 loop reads CASSLSRGSYEQYF. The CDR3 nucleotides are TGTGCCAGCAGTTTAAGCCGCGGATCCTACGAGCAGTACTTC.

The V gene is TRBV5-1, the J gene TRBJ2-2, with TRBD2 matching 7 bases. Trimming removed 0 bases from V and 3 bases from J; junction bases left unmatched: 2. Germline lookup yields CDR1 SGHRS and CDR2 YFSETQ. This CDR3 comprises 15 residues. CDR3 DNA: TGCGCCAGCAGCTTGGATGGGGGGGACACCGGGGAGCTGTTTTTT. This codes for CASSLDGGDTGELFF.

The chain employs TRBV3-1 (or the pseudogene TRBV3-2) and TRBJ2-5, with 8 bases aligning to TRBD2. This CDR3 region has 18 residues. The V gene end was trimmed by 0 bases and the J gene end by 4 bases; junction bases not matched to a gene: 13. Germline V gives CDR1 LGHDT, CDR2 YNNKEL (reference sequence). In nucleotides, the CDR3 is TGTGCCAGCAGCCAAGATATCCCCCCGGCGGGGGGCTCAGAGACCCAGTACTTC. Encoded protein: CASSQDIPPAGGSETQYF.

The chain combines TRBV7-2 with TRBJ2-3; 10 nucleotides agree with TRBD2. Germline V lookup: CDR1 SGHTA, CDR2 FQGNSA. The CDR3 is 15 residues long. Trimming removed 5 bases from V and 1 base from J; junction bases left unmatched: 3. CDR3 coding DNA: TGTGCCAGCAGCCAAACTAGCGGGGGCACAGATACGCAGTATTTT. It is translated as CASSQTSGGTDTQYF.

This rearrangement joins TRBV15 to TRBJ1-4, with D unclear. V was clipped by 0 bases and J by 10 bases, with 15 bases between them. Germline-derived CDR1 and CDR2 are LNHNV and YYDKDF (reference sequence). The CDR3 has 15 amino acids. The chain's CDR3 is CATSRDREGGGKLFF. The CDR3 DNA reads TGTGCCACCAGCAGAGATAGGGAGGGAGGCGGAAAACTGTTTTTT.

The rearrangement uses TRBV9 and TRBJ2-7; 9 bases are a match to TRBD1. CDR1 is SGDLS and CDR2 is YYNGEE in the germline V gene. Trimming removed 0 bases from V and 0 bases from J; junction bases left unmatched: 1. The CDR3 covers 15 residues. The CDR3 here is CASSVEGQGSYEQYF. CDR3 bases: TGTGCCAGCAGCGTAGAGGGACAGGGCTCCTACGAGCAGTACTTC. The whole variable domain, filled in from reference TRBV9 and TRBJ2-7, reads DSGVTQTPKHLITATGQRVTLRCSPRSGDLSVYWYQQSLDQGLQFLIQYYNGEERAKGNILERFSAQQFPDLHSELNLSSLELGDSALYFCASSVEGQGSYEQYFGPGTRLTVT.

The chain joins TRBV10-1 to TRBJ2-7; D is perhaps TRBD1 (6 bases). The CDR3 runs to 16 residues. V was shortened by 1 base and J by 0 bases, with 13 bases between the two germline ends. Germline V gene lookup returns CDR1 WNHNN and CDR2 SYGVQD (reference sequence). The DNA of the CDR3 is TGCGCCAGCAGTGAGTGGGGGCACCCGAGCTCCTACGAGCAGTACGTC. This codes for CASSEWGHPSSYEQYV.